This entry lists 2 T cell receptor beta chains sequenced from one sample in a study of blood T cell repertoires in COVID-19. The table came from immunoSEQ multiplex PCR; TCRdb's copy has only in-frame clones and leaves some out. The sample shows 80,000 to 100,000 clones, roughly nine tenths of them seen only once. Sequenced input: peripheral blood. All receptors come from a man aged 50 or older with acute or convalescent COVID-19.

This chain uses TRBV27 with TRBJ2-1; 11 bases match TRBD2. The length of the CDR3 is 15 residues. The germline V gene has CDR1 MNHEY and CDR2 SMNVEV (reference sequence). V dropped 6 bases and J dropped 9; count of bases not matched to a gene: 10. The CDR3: CASRETSGSRSEQFF. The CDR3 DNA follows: TGTGCCAGCAGGGAAACTAGCGGGAGTAGGAGTGAGCAGTTCTTC.

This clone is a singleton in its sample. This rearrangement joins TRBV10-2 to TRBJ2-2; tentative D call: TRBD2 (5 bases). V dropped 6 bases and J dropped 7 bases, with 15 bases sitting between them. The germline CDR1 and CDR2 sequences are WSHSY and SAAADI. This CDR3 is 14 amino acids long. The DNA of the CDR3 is TGCGCCAGCAGCCGCGAGGGCTTGGGCGGGGAGCTGTTTTTT. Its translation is CASSREGLGGELFF.